Here is one T cell receptor (beta chain) with its context. The antigen remains undetermined. This sample was included in a study of radiotherapy plus CTLA-4 blockade in lung cancer. Overall study findings and caveats: Response was reportedly best predicted by early blood T cell clone dynamics, with interferon-beta. Radiotherapy was combined with ipilimumab, and tumor-derived TCR clones then expanded in blood.

Sequencing used immunoSEQ multiplex PCR; TCRdb keeps in-frame clones, though not all of them. Among 30,000 to 45,000 clones, over 60% were seen once, and the ten largest hold 11%. The length of the CDR3 is 14 residues. V lost 4 bases, J lost 2 bases, and 5 bases stayed unmatched. In germline, CDR1 is SGHTA, CDR2 FQGNSA. It was focal radiation plus CTLA-4 blockade with ipilimumab that patients with chemo-refractory metastatic non-small-cell lung cancer received. The source was peripheral blood, collected from a patient treated with radiotherapy plus ipilimumab. The genes are TRBV7-2 and TRBJ2-7, with 7 nucleotides matching TRBD2. The origin of this receptor is a human donor with non-small cell lung cancer who had stable disease on radiotherapy plus ipilimumab. The CDR3 bases are TGTGCCAGCAGCTCCGCCGCGGGGGCCTACGAGCAGTACTTC. Translated, it gives CASSSAAGAYEQYF. Full variable domain (missing parts from reference TRBV7-2 and TRBJ2-7): GAGVSQSPSNKVTEKGKDVELRCDPISGHTALYWYRQSLGQGLEFLIYFQGNSAPDKSGLPSDRFSAERTGGSVSTLTIQRTQQEDSAVYLCASSSAAGAYEQYFGPGTRLTVT.